This T cell receptor beta chain was captured by sequencing in a study of early T cells in non-severe SARS-CoV-2 infection (dated by TCRdb to the early 2020s). For context, the study as a whole: Because TCR sequencing was done on bulk RNA from unsorted whole blood, the alpha and beta chains could not be paired.

The junction shows trimming of 2 bases on V and 7 bases on J, plus 11 bases between the germline ends. The germline V gene encodes CDR1 SGHTA and CDR2 FQGNSA. There are 13 amino acids in the CDR3, from cysteine to phenylalanine inclusive. Left in the record is the CDR3 DNA by itself, 39 bases read in frame from the first base. Library method: 5' RACE. The sequencing machine was a NextSeq 500. To correct for sequencing error and PCR bias, the TCR library protocol tagged individual cDNA molecules with unique molecular identifiers. Both TCR alpha and beta chains were sequenced, and tight co-correlation was observed between alpha and beta sequence abundances in each sample. In the original analysis: Decombinator V4 was used to annotate the V gene, J gene and CDR3 of the TCR sequences. TCRs were defined as expanded if a significant change between any two time points was detected under a Poisson model with p below 0.0001. Abundances of TCRs were expressed as counts per million after normalisation to the total number of TCRs sequenced in each sample. TRAV1-2 paired with TRAJ12, TRAJ20 or TRAJ33 defined MAIT TCRs, while TRAV10 paired with TRAJ18 defined iNKT TCRs. VDJdb, accessed on 1 November 2021, was searched for TCRs annotated for CMV, EBV and SARS-CoV-2, and TCRs annotated for more than one antigen were excluded. TCRdb reprocessed the public reads (quality trimming at Q25 with fastp, clone calling with MiXCR) and kept in-frame beta chains. Rows with one shared CDR3 protein collapse into an entry with the most common genes and DNA. The authors' filters were not applied to this entry. The sample table records 35,000 to 55,000 distinct CDR3 sequences; roughly 6.1% of these occur just once. The top ten hold less than 25% of the sample.

The study was a case-control design nested within a healthcare worker cohort in London, UK, with weekly nasopharyngeal swab PCR tests and blood sampling. Healthcare workers were recruited during the week of the UK lockdown, between 23 and 31 March 2020, and followed weekly for up to about 15 weeks. Ten or more counts support this clonotype. Its antigen has not been determined. No quality values exist for individual bases; no much larger clone is one base distant. Results and caveats for the whole study, not just this receptor: VDJdb matching was skewed toward anti-spike CD8 responses and likely underestimated virus-specific expansions by missing private and CD4 specificities.

The sample here was whole blood, taken at baseline. The V gene is TRBV7-2 and the J gene is TRBJ1-2; TRBD1 is a possible D gene, resting on 5 matching bases. This clonotype originated in an adult who was a healthcare worker with PCR-confirmed SARS-CoV-2 infection or an uninfected control (not recorded which). The sequenced DNA: TGTGCCAGCAGCTTACAGGGACCAGGTGGCTACACCTTC. It is translated as CASSLQGPGGYTF.